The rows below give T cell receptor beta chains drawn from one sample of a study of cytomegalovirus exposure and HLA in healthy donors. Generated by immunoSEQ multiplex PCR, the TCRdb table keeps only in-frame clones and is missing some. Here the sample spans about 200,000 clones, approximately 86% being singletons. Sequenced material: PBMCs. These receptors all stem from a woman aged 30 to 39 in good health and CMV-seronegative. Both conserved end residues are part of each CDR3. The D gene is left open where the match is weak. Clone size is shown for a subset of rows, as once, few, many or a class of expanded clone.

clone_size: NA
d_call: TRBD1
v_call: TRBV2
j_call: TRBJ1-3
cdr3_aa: CASSYGQGLYSGNTIYF
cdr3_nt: TGTGCCAGCAGCTATGGACAGGGACTCTACTCTGGAAACACCATATATTTT

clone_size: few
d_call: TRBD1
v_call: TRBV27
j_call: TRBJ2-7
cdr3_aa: CASSLRDRGYEQYF
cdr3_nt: TGTGCCAGCAGTCTCCGGGACAGGGGCTACGAGCAGTACTTC

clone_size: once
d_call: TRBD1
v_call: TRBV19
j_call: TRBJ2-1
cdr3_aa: CASSPQGATYNEQFF
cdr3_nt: TGTGCCAGTAGTCCCCAGGGGGCTACCTACAATGAGCAGTTCTTC

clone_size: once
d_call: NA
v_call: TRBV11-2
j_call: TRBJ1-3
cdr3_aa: CASSLLGKSSGNTIYF
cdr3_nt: TGTGCCAGCAGCTTACTCGGGAAGAGCTCTGGAAACACCATATATTTT

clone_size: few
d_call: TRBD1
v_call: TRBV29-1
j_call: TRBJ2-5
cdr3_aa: CSVVPTGAETQYF
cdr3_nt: TGCAGCGTTGTCCCGACAGGGGCAGAGACCCAGTACTTC

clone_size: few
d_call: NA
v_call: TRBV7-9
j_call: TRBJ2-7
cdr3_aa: CASSVQGPYEQYF
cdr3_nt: TGTGCCAGCAGCGTGCAGGGCCCCTACGAGCAGTACTTC

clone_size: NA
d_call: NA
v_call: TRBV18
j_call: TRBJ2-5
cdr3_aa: CASSTGETQYF
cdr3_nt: TGTGCCAGCTCAACGGGAGAGACCCAGTACTTC

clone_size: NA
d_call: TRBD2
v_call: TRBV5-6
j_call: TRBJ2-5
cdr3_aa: CASSLAGGETQYF
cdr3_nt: TGTGCCAGCAGCCTAGCGGGGGGAGAGACCCAGTACTTC

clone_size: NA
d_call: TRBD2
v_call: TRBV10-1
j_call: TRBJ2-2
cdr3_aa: CASSPGLAGPGELFF
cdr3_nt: TGCGCCAGCAGTCCAGGACTAGCGGGACCTGGGGAGCTGTTTTTT

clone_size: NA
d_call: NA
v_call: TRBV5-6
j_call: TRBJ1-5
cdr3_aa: CASSWGGGNQPQHF
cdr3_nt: TGTGCCAGCAGCTGGGGGGGTGGCAATCAGCCCCAGCATTTT

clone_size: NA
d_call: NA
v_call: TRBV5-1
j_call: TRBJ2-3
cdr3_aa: CASSFRRGGTDTQYF
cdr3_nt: TGCGCCAGCAGCTTCCGTAGAGGTGGCACAGATACGCAGTATTTT

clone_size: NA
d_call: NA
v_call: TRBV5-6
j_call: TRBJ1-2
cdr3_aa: CASSFPIPGREGYGYTF
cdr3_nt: TGTGCCAGCAGCTTCCCTATTCCGGGCCGAGAGGGCTATGGCTACACCTTC

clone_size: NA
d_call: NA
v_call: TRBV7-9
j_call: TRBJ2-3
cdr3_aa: CASSPPGVSTDTQYF
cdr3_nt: TGTGCCAGCAGCCCCCCCGGGGTCAGCACAGATACGCAGTATTTT

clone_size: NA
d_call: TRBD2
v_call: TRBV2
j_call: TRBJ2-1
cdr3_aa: CASSEVLAGAYNEQFF
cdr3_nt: TGTGCCAGCAGTGAGGTTCTAGCGGGCGCCTACAATGAGCAGTTCTTC

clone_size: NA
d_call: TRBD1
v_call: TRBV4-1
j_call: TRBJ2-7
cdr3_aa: CASSHGTGTAEQYF
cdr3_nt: TGCGCCAGCAGCCATGGTACAGGGACAGCCGAGCAGTACTTC

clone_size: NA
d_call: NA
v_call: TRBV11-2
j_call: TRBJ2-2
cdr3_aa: CASSLVTGWSTGELFF
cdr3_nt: TGTGCCAGCAGCTTAGTAACAGGGTGGAGCACCGGGGAGCTGTTTTTT

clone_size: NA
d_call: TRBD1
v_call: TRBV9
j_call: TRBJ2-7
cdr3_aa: CASSVEDRGGSYEQYF
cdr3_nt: TGTGCCAGCAGCGTAGAGGACAGGGGGGGCTCCTACGAGCAGTACTTC

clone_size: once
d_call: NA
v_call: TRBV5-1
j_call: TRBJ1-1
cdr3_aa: CASSPGGNTEAFF
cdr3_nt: TGCGCCAGCAGCCCCGGGGGGAACACTGAAGCTTTCTTT

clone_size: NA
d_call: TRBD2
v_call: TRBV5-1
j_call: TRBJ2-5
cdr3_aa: CASSKGLAGVETQYF
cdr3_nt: TGCGCCAGCTCAAAGGGACTAGCGGGAGTAGAGACCCAGTACTTC

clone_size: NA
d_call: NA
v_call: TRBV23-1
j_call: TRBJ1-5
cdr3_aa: CASSQSGGNQPQHF
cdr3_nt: TGCGCCAGCAGTCAATCTGGGGGGAATCAGCCCCAGCATTTT

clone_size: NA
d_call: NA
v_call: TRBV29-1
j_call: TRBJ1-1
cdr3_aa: CSVVRGGLSLNTEAFF
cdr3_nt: TGCAGCGTTGTTCGAGGTGGACTCAGTTTGAACACTGAAGCTTTCTTT

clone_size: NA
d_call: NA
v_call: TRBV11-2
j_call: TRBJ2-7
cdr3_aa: CASSPRGELARGTYEQYF
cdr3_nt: TGTGCCAGCAGCCCGAGAGGGGAACTCGCGCGGGGTACCTACGAGCAGTACTTC

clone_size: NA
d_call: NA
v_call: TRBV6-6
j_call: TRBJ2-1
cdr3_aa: CASSYRDNEQFF
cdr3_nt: TGTGCCAGCAGTTACCGGGATAATGAGCAGTTCTTC

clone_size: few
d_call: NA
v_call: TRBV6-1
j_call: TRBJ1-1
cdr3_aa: CASSGLTNTEAFF
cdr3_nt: TGTGCCAGCAGCGGACTGACGAACACTGAAGCTTTCTTT

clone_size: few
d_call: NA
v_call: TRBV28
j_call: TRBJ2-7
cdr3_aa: CASSQSYEQYF
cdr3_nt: TGTGCCAGCAGTCAGTCCTACGAGCAGTACTTC

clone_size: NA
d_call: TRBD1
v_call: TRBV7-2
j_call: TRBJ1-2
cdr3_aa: CASSGGTGSRIFGYTF
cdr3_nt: TGTGCCAGCAGCGGGGGGACAGGGAGTCGAATTTTTGGCTACACCTTC

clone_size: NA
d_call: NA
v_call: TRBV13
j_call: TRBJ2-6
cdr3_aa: CASSLNTGTSGANVLTF
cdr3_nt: TGTGCCAGCAGCTTAAACACAGGAACCTCTGGGGCCAACGTCCTGACTTTC

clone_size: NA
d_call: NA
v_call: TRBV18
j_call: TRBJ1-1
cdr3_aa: CASSTTVDTEAFF
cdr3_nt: TGTGCCAGCTCCACCACAGTGGACACTGAAGCTTTCTTT

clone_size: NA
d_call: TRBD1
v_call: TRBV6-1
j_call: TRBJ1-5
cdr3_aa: CASGTEYSNQPQHF
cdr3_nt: TGTGCCAGCGGGACAGAATATAGCAATCAGCCCCAGCATTTT

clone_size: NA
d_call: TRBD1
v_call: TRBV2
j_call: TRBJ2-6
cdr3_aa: CASSDRGIKAGANVLTF
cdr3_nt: TGTGCCAGCAGTGACAGGGGGATTAAGGCGGGGGCCAACGTCCTGACTTTC

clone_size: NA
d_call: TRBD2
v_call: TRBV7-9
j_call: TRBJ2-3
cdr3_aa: CASSPLAGGPDTQYF
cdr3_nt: TGTGCCAGCAGCCCCCTAGCGGGGGGGCCAGATACGCAGTATTTT

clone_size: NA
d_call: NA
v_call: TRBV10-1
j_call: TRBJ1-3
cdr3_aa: CASSRGGGNTIYF
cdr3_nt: TGCGCCAGCAGCCGAGGAGGCGGAAACACCATATATTTT

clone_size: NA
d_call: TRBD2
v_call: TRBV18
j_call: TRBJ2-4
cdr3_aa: CASSPPETSGRLPVF
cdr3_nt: TGTGCCAGCTCACCACCGGAAACTAGCGGGAGGCTCCCAGTCTTC

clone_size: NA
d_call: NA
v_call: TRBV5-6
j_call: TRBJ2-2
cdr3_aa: CASSWTGQPTGELFF
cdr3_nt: TGTGCCAGCAGCTGGACCGGACAACCCACCGGGGAGCTGTTTTTT

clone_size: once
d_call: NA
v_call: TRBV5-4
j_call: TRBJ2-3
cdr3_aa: CASSPASRGGADTQYF
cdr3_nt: TGTGCCAGCAGCCCGGCGAGTCGGGGAGGTGCAGATACGCAGTATTTT